The 10 T cell receptor beta chains in this list originate from one sample, sequenced in a study of T cell responses to AZD1222 COVID-19 vaccine. The repertoire was sequenced with immunoSEQ multiplex PCR; TCRdb's copy has only in-frame clones and lacks some. The sample holds about 94,000 clones, approximately 88% seen once. Source: peripheral blood, taken 28 days after the second AZD1222 dose. These receptors were taken from an adult who received the AZD1222 COVID-19 vaccine.

The chain carries TRBV10-3 and TRBJ1-1, with 11 nucleotides matching TRBD1. Germline-derived CDR1 and CDR2 are ENHRY and SYGVKD. This CDR3 has 15 residues. Trimming removed 5 bases from V and 5 bases from J; junction bases left unmatched: 7. The CDR3 coding sequence is TGTGCCATCAGTTACCTAGGGACAGGGGGGACTGAAGCTTTCTTT. Translation gives CAISYLGTGGTEAFF.

The chain combines TRBV6-6 with TRBJ1-5; D is ambiguous. The CDR3 runs 13 residues. CDR1 and CDR2 from the germline V gene are MNHNY and SVGAGI (reference sequence). V was trimmed by 7 bases and J by 6 bases, leaving 13 bases between them. The CDR3, as DNA: TGTGCCAGCATCCCTTTCTCAGGTCAGCCCCAGCATTTT. This encodes CASIPFSGQPQHF.

V is TRBV29-1 and J is TRBJ2-7; D perhaps matches TRBD1 (6 bases). V dropped 5 bases and J dropped 5 bases, with 22 bases sitting between them. Germline assignment: CDR1 SQVTM and CDR2 ANQGSEA. The CDR3 covers 15 residues. The CDR3 reads CSVIGGQGIGHEQYF. As DNA, the CDR3 is TGCAGCGTTATCGGCGGCCAGGGGATTGGACACGAGCAGTACTTC.

The chain uses TRBV7-3 and TRBJ2-3; 13 nucleotides match TRBD2. Unmatched junction bases numbered 6, after V lost 1 base and J lost 5 bases. The CDR3 totals 17 residues. Germline CDR1 is SGHTA and CDR2 is FQGTGA. CDR3 DNA sequence: TGTGCCAGCAGCTTAAATCGAGGACTAGCGGGAGAAGATACGCAGTATTTT. The encoded protein is CASSLNRGLAGEDTQYF.

The chain employs TRBV11-1 and TRBJ2-3; D gene ambiguous. The CDR3 contains 14 residues. Germline values: CDR1 SGHAT, CDR2 FQDESV (reference sequence). Deletions cut 5 bases from V and 3 bases from J, with 12 bases between. The CDR3 region is CASSLGRKTDTQYF. Written as DNA, the CDR3 is TGTGCCAGCAGCCTCGGACGGAAAACAGATACGCAGTATTTT.

This clone was recorded a few times. This chain uses TRBV3-1 (or the pseudogene TRBV3-2) with TRBJ1-5, with D uncertain. Trimming cost V 1 base and J 5 bases, with 15 bases left between them. Germline assignment: CDR1 LGHDT and CDR2 YNNKEL (reference sequence). The CDR3 has 16 residues. CDR3 nucleotide sequence: TGTGCCAGCAGCCAAGGAATAAGGGTTGAGGATCAGCCCCAGCATTTT. It translates to CASSQGIRVEDQPQHF.

The chain combines TRBV4-1 with TRBJ1-3; maybe TRBD1 (5 bases). Germline V lookup: CDR1 MGHRA, CDR2 YSYEKL. The V end lost 4 bases, the J end lost 2 bases, and 15 bases lay between the germline ends. The CDR3 length is 16 residues. The CDR3 nucleotides read TGCGCCAGCAGCCTGAGGCCCCCGGGGCCTGGAAACACCATATATTTT. Protein product: CASSLRPPGPGNTIYF.

The chain combines TRBV30 with TRBJ1-2, with D unclear. Germline V gene data show CDR1 as GTSNPN and CDR2 as SVGIG (reference sequence). This CDR3 contains 11 residues. Trimming pared 3 bases from V and 8 bases from J, leaving 10 bases between. CDR3 sequence reads: CAWREGYGYTF. The CDR3 nucleotides are TGTGCCTGGAGGGAGGGTTACGGCTACACCTTC.

This clone was counted a single time. The chain links TRBV2 to TRBJ1-5, with 9 bases fitting TRBD1. V lost 6 bases to trimming and J lost 2 bases; unmatched junction nucleotides: 5. This CDR3 comprises 15 residues. The germline gives CDR1 SNHLY, CDR2 FYNNEI. CDR3 amino acids: CASRWDREGNQPQHF. CDR3 nucleotide sequence: TGTGCCAGCAGATGGGACAGGGAAGGCAATCAGCCCCAGCATTTT.

This chain links TRBV6-6 with TRBJ2-3; 8 bases are a match to TRBD1. CDR3 length equals 14 residues. V lost 4 bases to trimming and J lost 3 bases; unmatched junction nucleotides: 3. CDR1 and CDR2 (germline): MNHNY, SVGAGI (reference sequence). The CDR3 spells CASSWTGTTDTQYF. CDR3 nucleotides: TGTGCCAGCAGTTGGACAGGGACAACAGATACGCAGTATTTT.